This T cell receptor beta chain emerged from a study of blood T cell repertoires in COVID-19. Study as a whole: PBMCs, B-cell-depleted T cells, or T cells were the source of the cDNA or gDNA that made up the material.

Per the original data handling: Nucleated cell number was recorded as an estimate derived from reference gene primer amplification. Measured with immunoSEQ multiplex PCR; TCRdb has only the in-frame clones, and not every one. V and J calls and clone size are given by that table; D and trimming were obtained from the DNA. The sample lists fewer than 130,000 clones; about 72% were seen once. The length of the CDR3 is 14 residues. The germline CDR1 and CDR2 sequences are MNHEY and SMNVEV (reference sequence). V gave up 8 bases and J gave up 3 bases; unmatched junction bases: 7. Specimen: peripheral blood. The chain uses TRBV27 and TRBJ2-7; 10 bases map to TRBD2. The sequence was collected from an older woman with acute or convalescent COVID-19. CDR3 sequence: CASRRTSGNYEQYF. The CDR3 DNA is TGTGCCAGCCGCCGGACTAGCGGTAACTACGAGCAGTACTTC.